These 10 T cell receptor beta chains were sequenced from one sample in a study of vaccination and CD4 T cells after COVID-19. The Oncomine TCR Beta short-read assay sequenced DNA from cultured CD4+ T cells. MiXCR was run by TCRdb on the PCR reads, yielding one entry per CDR3 protein. The table includes 9,500 to 15,000 distinct CDR3 sequences, roughly three fifths detected once. Their recognized antigens are unknown. The treatment is: approximately 10-day PBMC culture with coronavirus spike peptide pools or control peptides (ViraFEST assay). The sample taken for sequencing was CD4+ T cells from blood, cultured in vitro. These receptors were collected from a human donor who had recovered from COVID-19.

The V and J genes are TRBV6-1 and TRBJ2-3; 12 bases map to TRBD2. The CDR3 contains 16 residues. The V and J ends lost 6 bases and 5 bases, in that order; junction bases with no gene match: 9. CDR1 and CDR2 from the germline V gene are MNHNS and SASEGT. This CDR3 reads CASSRTSGAIIDTQYF. The CDR3 coding sequence is TGTGCCAGCAGCAGGACTAGCGGGGCGATCATAGATACGCAGTATTTT.

The chain recombines TRBV21-1 with TRBJ2-1; the DNA was not used to check the table's D call, TRBD1. TRBV21-1 is described as a pseudogene. The CDR3 loop spans 16 amino acids. For the CDR3, the DNA is TGTGCCAGCAGCACCGACAGGCGAGAAGCCTACAATGAGCAGTTCTTC. Protein product: CASSTDRREAYNEQFF.

V and J are TRBV25-1 and TRBJ1-4, with D possibly TRBD1 on 6 matching bases. CDR3 size: 15 residues. Germline CDR1 and CDR2: MGHDK and SYGVNS. Trimming removed 5 bases at V and 3 bases at J, with 13 bases between. CDR3 sequence reads: CASSHPQGSNEKLFF. The CDR3 coding sequence is TGTGCCAGCAGTCATCCACAGGGATCTAATGAAAAACTGTTTTTT.

The chain joins TRBV30 to TRBJ1-2; the D gene is possibly TRBD1 (6 bases). Germline loops: CDR1 GTSNPN, CDR2 SVGIG (reference sequence). This CDR3 spans 13 amino acids. With 2 bases removed from V and 6 bases from J, the gap between germline ends came to 13 bases. The CDR3 loop reads CAWSPNRVNGYTF. Written as DNA, the CDR3 is TGTGCCTGGAGTCCAAACAGGGTCAATGGCTACACCTTC. Supplemented by reference TRBV30 and TRBJ1-2, the full variable domain reads SQTIHQWPATLVQPVGSPLSLECTVEGTSNPNLYWYRQAAGRGLQLLFYSVGIGQISSEVPQNLSASRPQDRQFILSSKKLLLSDSGFYLCAWSPNRVNGYTFGSGTRLTVV.

This clonotype has just a few counts. The chain employs TRBV6-2 or TRBV6-3 and TRBJ1-2; a weak D match, TRBD1 (5 bases). Germline V gene data show CDR1 as MNHEY and CDR2 as SVGEGT. CDR3 length: 11 residues. V gave up 6 bases and J gave up 7 bases, with 9 bases separating them. The CDR3 protein is CASSGTGGYTF. CDR3 coding DNA: TGTGCCAGCAGCGGGACCGGTGGCTACACCTTC.

This clonotype was seen only once. The chain links TRBV20-1 to TRBJ2-3, with D tentatively TRBD1 (7 bases). Trimming shortened V by 0 bases and J by 0 bases, and 13 bases separated the two germline ends. Germline CDR1 DFQATT, CDR2 SNEGSKA (reference sequence). The CDR3 totals 16 residues. CDR3 amino acids: CSARDPPGGSTDTQYF. The CDR3 DNA reads TGCAGTGCTAGAGATCCTCCAGGGGGGAGCACAGATACGCAGTATTTT.

The chain combines TRBV10-3 with TRBJ2-1; D gene uncertain. V was cut by 4 bases and J by 6 bases, with 7 bases left in between. The V gene's germline CDR1 is ENHRY and CDR2 SYGVKD. The CDR3 loop spans 12 amino acids. CDR3: CAISAQRNEQFF. For the CDR3, the DNA is TGTGCCATCAGTGCCCAGCGCAATGAGCAGTTCTTC.

The genes are TRBV5-1 and TRBJ2-2; possible D gene TRBD2, 6 bases. The germline CDR1 and CDR2 sequences are SGHRS and YFSETQ. The CDR3 sequence is 15 residues long. V lost 7 bases and J lost 2, with 15 bases in between. The CDR3, as DNA: TGCGCCAGCGAGAGAGGAGGGGCAAACACCGGGGAGCTGTTTTTT. Its translation is CASERGGANTGELFF.

This clonotype was picked up one time. The chain joins TRBV6-4 to TRBJ2-7; perhaps TRBD2 as D (6 bases). The CDR3 has 16 residues. V was cut by 7 bases and J by 0 bases, with 19 bases left in between. CDR1 MRHNA and CDR2 SNTAGT come from the germline V gene. The CDR3 region is CASTPVGLKSSYEQYF. The CDR3 DNA follows: TGTGCCAGCACTCCGGTTGGACTAAAAAGCTCCTACGAGCAGTACTTC.

V and J are TRBV5-1 and TRBJ2-7, with 7 bases lining up with TRBD1. The ends lost 4 bases at V and 4 bases at J; junction bases unmatched: 11. In germline, CDR1 is SGHRS, CDR2 YFSETQ. This CDR3 has 15 amino acids. The CDR3 coding sequence is TGCGCCAGCAGCCGCACACAGGGGTTGAAGTACGAGCAGTACTTC. This translates into CASSRTQGLKYEQYF.